Below, 19 T cell receptor beta chains from the same sample are listed, as sequenced in a study of T cells in women clearing cervical HPV infection. Libraries were prepared by immunoSEQ multiplex PCR; TCRdb keeps only in-frame clonotypes and omits some of them. This sample's table has 44,000 or so clones. The sequenced material came from blood buffy coat. The receptor set was obtained from a woman between 18 and 70 years old with a cervical HPV16 infection that either progressed to CIN3+ or cleared (not recorded which).

Concerning this clone: The read is 3 residues too short to cover the CDR3 end, so that end is filled in from the germline J gene. This CDR3 is also generated by other DNA sequences in the sample. J is TRBJ1-3 and V is TRBV30, with 9 positions matching TRBD1. The CDR3 consists of 15 residues. Trimming removed 4 bases from V and 3 bases from J; junction bases left unmatched: 7. Germline-derived CDR1 and CDR2 are GTSNPN and SVGIG (reference sequence). The sequenced part of the CDR3 DNA is TGTGCCTGGAAAATACAGGGGGCGCGTGGAAACACC. Protein: CAWKIQGARGNT. The entire CDR3 reads CAWKIQGARGNTIYF.

Turning to this clone: The read is 3 residues too short to cover the CDR3 end, so that end is filled in from the germline J gene. The chain has TRBV5-1 and TRBJ1-6; 9 nucleotides align to TRBD1. With 4 bases clipped from V and 9 bases from J, the junction kept 8 bases outside the gene matches. Germline loops: CDR1 SGHRS, CDR2 YFSETQ. The CDR3 has 15 residues. The CDR3: CASSSEQGARSPLHF. Partial CDR3 DNA: TGCGCCAGCAGCAGCGAACAGGGGGCGCGTTCACCC.

With regard to this clone: The missing CDR3 end, 3 residues past where the read stops, is filled in from the germline J gene. The V and J genes are TRBV18 and TRBJ1-2; the match to TRBD1 covers 10 bases. Per the germline V gene, CDR1 is KGHSH and CDR2 is LQKENI. The CDR3 runs to 15 residues. CDR3 bases read: TGTGCCAGCTCACCAGGGGGACAGGGGTATAATGAC. The encoded protein is CASSPGGQGYND. The CDR3 as a whole reads CASSPGGQGYNDYTF.

For this clone: The read ends 3 residues early relative to the CDR3; the germline J gene fills the gap. V is TRBV7-2 and J is TRBJ1-1; D is uncertain. The V end lost 2 bases, the J end lost 4 bases, and 14 bases lay between the germline ends. The V gene's germline CDR1 is SGHTA and CDR2 FQGNSA. The CDR3 sequence is 15 residues long. This chain's CDR3 is CASSLRLGHLTEAFF. The covered CDR3 bases are TGTGCCAGCAGCTTAAGGTTAGGGCACCTCACTGAA.

Comment on this clone: Coverage ceases 3 residues before the CDR3 finishes, and the germline J gene fills in the end. This chain links TRBV5-1 with TRBJ2-7; 7 bases align to TRBD1. Trimming removed 3 bases from V and 0 bases from J; junction bases left unmatched: 9. Germline V gives CDR1 SGHRS, CDR2 YFSETQ. The CDR3 consists of 16 residues. CDR3 region: CASSSLGTAASYEQYF. The sequenced part of the CDR3 DNA is TGCGCCAGCAGCTCCCTAGGGACAGCCGCCTCCTACGAG.

Worth noting for this clone: The read finishes 3 residues shy of the CDR3 end, and the germline J gene is used to complete it. This chain joins TRBV7-8 and TRBJ1-6; 7 bases align to TRBD1. This CDR3 spans 15 amino acids. Germline values: CDR1 SGHVS, CDR2 FQNEAQ. J lost 5 bases, V lost 5 bases, and 6 bases had no gene match. The CDR3 loop is CASSPWTGDNSPLHF. The DNA read from the CDR3 is TGTGCCAGCAGCCCTTGGACAGGAGATAATTCACCC.

About this clone: The read stops 3 residues short of the end of the CDR3; the missing end is completed from the germline J gene. The chain is built from TRBV7-2 and TRBJ1-6; D is unresolved. V was trimmed by 3 bases and J by 10 bases, leaving 13 bases between them. This CDR3 comprises 14 residues. Germline CDR1 and CDR2: SGHTA and FQGNSA. The CDR3 loop is CASSLDSPNSPLHF. Incomplete CDR3 DNA: TGTGCCAGCAGCTTGGACTCCCCCAACTCACCC.

Concerning this clone itself: The CDR3 end is not reached by the read, which stops 3 residues before it; the germline J gene fills it in. The V and J genes are TRBV15 and TRBJ2-7; D may be TRBD1 (6 bases). V lost 0 bases to trimming and J lost 5 bases, with 17 bases between them. This CDR3 is built from 16 residues. Germline V gene sequence: CDR1 LNHNV, CDR2 YYDKDF (reference sequence). The CDR3 is CATSRDQTGGADEQYF. The CDR3 bases that were read are TGTGCCACCAGCAGAGACCAGACAGGTGGCGCGGACGAG.

Worth noting for this clone: The read terminates 3 residues before the CDR3 end, so the remaining end is supplied by the germline J gene. The chain employs TRBV2 and TRBJ2-4; 7 bases agree with TRBD2. The CDR3 has 12 residues. CDR1 and CDR2 (germline): SNHLY, FYNNEI. CDR3: CASSPLLAYQYF. The sequenced CDR3 bases are TGTGCCAGCAGTCCCCTACTAGCGTAT.

For this clone: An end of the junction does not agree with germline; a read error may underlie this. The read ends 3 residues early relative to the CDR3; the germline J gene fills the gap. Other nucleotide sequences in the sample specify the same CDR3. The rearrangement links TRBV18 to TRBJ1-3, with D maybe TRBD1 (6 bases). Germline-derived CDR1 and CDR2 are KGHSH and LQKENI. This CDR3 spans 15 amino acids. The CDR3 is CASSPPQGRGNTIYF. CDR3 bases read: TGTGCCAGCTCACCACCACAGGGTAGAGGAAACACG.

Note on this clone: The read falls 3 residues short of the CDR3 end, and the missing part is taken from the germline J gene. The chain joins TRBV5-1 to TRBJ2-3, with 11 positions matching TRBD2. Germline CDR1 reads SGHRS; CDR2 reads YFSETQ. The CDR3 totals 16 residues. The CDR3 sequence is CASSLVSGGAAETQYF. The DNA read from the CDR3 is TGCGCCAGCAGCTTAGTTAGCGGGGGGGCCGCGGAGACG. Based on the CDR3 plus reference TRBV5-1 and TRBJ2-3, the full variable domain is KAGVTQTPRYLIKTRGQQVTLSCSPISGHRSVSWYQQTPGQGLQFLFEYFSETQRNKGNFPGRFSGRQFSNSRSEMNVSTLELGDSALYLCASSLVSGGAAETQYFGPGTRLTVL.

CDR3 DNA (partial): TGCAGTGCTGGCGGCGGCGGGGCGTCTGGGGCCAACGTG. Translation gives CSAGGGGASGANV. The CDR3 reads in full as CSAGGGGASGANVLFF. The chain couples TRBV20-1 to TRBJ2-2, with a possible D match to TRBD2 (6 bases). Read coverage stops 3 residues before the CDR3 terminus; the germline J gene supplies the remainder. The CDR3 has 16 residues. CDR1 DFQATT and CDR2 SNEGSKA come from the germline V gene (reference sequence).

Concerning this clone itself: The read is 3 residues too short to cover the CDR3 end, so that end is filled in from the germline J gene. The V and J genes are TRBV20-1 and TRBJ2-5; unclear D gene. The V end lost 0 bases, the J end lost 2 bases, and 10 bases lay between the germline ends. The CDR3 is 14 residues long. Germline CDR1 and CDR2: DFQATT and SNEGSKA (reference sequence). The CDR3 here is CSARDTVRQETQYF. CDR3 bases read: TGCAGTGCTAGAGATACAGTTAGACAAGAGACC.

Remarks on this clone: Coverage ceases 3 residues before the CDR3 finishes, and the germline J gene fills in the end. This chain links TRBV29-1 with TRBJ1-2, with 9 positions matching TRBD1. Germline V CDR1 and CDR2: SQVTM, ANQGSEA. The length of the CDR3 is 13 residues. Unmatched junction bases numbered 4, after V lost 3 bases and J lost 5 bases. CDR3 DNA, as far as it was read: TGCAGCGTTGAGGGACAGGGAAAGTATGGC. Protein sequence: CSVEGQGKYG. The full CDR3 sequence reads CSVEGQGKYGYTF.

To note about this clone: Read sequence stops 3 residues before the CDR3 end, and the germline J gene provides the missing end. This chain links TRBV27 with TRBJ2-7, with TRBD1 identical over 7 bases. Losses at the gene ends were 5 bases for V and 5 bases for J; bases not matched to a gene: 6. The CDR3 consists of 13 residues. Per germline, CDR1 MNHEY and CDR2 SMNVEV (reference sequence). CDR3 sequence: CASSIQGLDEQYF. CDR3 bases read: TGTGCCAGCAGTATACAGGGGTTGGACGAG.

Regarding this clone: The read falls 3 residues short of the CDR3 end, and the missing part is taken from the germline J gene. The chain has TRBV7-2 and TRBJ1-2; TRBD1 is a possible D gene (6 bases). Germline CDR1 reads SGHTA; CDR2 reads FQGNSA. CDR3 length: 14 residues. Trimming stripped 5 bases from V and 4 bases from J, with 14 bases between. This CDR3 is CASSPGQRFYGYTF. The CDR3 DNA, read in part, is TGTGCCAGCAGCCCAGGACAGCGCTTCTATGGC.

To note about this clone: Sequencing ends 3 residues short of the CDR3 end; the germline J gene provides the rest. The rearrangement joins TRBV18 to TRBJ1-2, with TRBD1 matching 8 bases. The CDR3 is 13 amino acids. Germline values: CDR1 KGHSH, CDR2 LQKENI. The sequenced CDR3 bases are TGTGCCAGCTCACTCGACAGGGGACGCGAC. Translated: CASSLDRGRD. In full, the CDR3 reads CASSLDRGRDYTF.

Regarding this clone: The missing CDR3 end, 3 residues past where the read stops, is filled in from the germline J gene. This chain joins TRBV6-4 and TRBJ1-1; D is ambiguous. CDR3 length: 12 amino acids. Per the germline V gene, CDR1 is MRHNA and CDR2 is SNTAGT. Trimming removed 7 bases from V and 6 bases from J, with 12 bases in between. CDR3 sequence reads: CASTPLQPEAFF. The CDR3 bases that were read are TGTGCCAGCACCCCCTTACAACCTGAA.

Concerning this clone: The CDR3 goes on 3 residues after the read ends, and that part is filled in from the germline J gene. The V and J genes are TRBV5-6 and TRBJ1-5; D is unresolved. The CDR3 totals 14 residues. Looked up from germline, CDR1 is SGHDT and CDR2 is YYEEEE. Between the trimmed V and J ends, which lost 3 bases and 0 bases, there was a span of 7 bases. The covered CDR3 bases are TGTGCCAGCAGCTCCGCAGGTAGCAATCAGCCC. Residues: CASSSAGSNQP. From start to end, the CDR3 is CASSSAGSNQPQHF.